The sequence of this T cell receptor beta chain was determined in a study of blood T cells in healthy people across ages. V was clipped by 1 base and J by 11 bases; unmatched bases: 4. In germline, CDR1 is LGHNA, CDR2 YNFKEQ. The CDR3 runs to 12 residues. It was with a sample-barcoded 5' primer and a J-beta primer mix that a second PCR of roughly 7 to 12 cycles was run. Using its own MiXCR run on the 5' RACE reads, TCRdb lists one record per CDR3 protein. Of 750,000 to 1,000,000 distinct CDR3 sequences listed, 25% to 30% are singletons. Another study also made use of these data, one on T cells of mothers and their children.

The sample comprised blood. This TCR came from a woman aged 40 to 50 in good health. The chain has TRBV4-2 and TRBJ2-5; 7 nucleotides align to TRBD2. The CDR3 nucleotides are TGTGCCAGCAGCCAAGCTAGGCGGGAGCAGTACTTC. It translates to CASSQARREQYF.